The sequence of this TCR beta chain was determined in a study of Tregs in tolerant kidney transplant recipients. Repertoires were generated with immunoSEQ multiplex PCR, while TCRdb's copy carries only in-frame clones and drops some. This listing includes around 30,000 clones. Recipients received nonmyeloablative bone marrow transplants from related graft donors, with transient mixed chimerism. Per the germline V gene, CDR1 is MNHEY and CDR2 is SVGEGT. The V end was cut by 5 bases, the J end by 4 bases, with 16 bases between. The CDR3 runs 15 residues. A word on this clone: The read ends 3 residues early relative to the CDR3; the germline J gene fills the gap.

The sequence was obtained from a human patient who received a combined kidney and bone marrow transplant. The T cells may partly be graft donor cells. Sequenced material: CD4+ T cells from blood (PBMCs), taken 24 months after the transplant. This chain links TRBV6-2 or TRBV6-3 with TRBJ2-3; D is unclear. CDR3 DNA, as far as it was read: TGTGCCAGCAGTCTCAGTAGCAAGTATGCAGATACG. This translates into CASSLSSKYADT. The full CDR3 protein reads CASSLSSKYADTQYF.